The 17 T cell receptor beta chains below were found in one sample sequenced in a study of tumor and adjacent non-tumor tissue in lung cancer. The library came from three nested PCR rounds adapted from ARM-PCR protocols. Each CDR3 protein gets one entry after TCRdb re-called the multiplex PCR reads with MiXCR. The sample contains roughly 49,000 distinct CDR3 sequences, roughly 69% of which appear only once. RNA was extracted from bulk tissue without any cell sorting. This non-tumor lung sample came from over 3 cm beyond the tumor edge. The specimen was distant non-tumor lung tissue. The source is a woman aged 60-70 years with non-small cell lung cancer.

Concerning this clonotype itself: A read error may account for a junction end that differs from germline. This rearrangement joins TRBV5-1 to TRBJ2-7; D gene ambiguous. The CDR3 length is 15 residues. Germline values: CDR1 SGHRS, CDR2 YFSETQ. In DNA, the CDR3 is TGCGCCAGCAGCTTGGTCTGGGCATCCAAGGACGAGCAGCAGTTC. This gives the protein CASSLVWASKDEQQF. The whole variable domain, remainder taken from reference TRBV5-1 and TRBJ2-7, is KAGVTQTPRYLIKTRGQQVTLSCSPISGHRSVSWYQQTPGQGLQFLFEYFSETQRNKGNFPGRFSGRQFSNSRSEMNVSTLELGDSALYLCASSLVWASKDEQQFGPGTRLTVT.

Points on this clonotype: One junction end disagrees with the germline gene, perhaps due to a read error. The chain carries TRBV29-1 and TRBJ2-7, with TRBD2 as a possible D gene (6 bases). Germline values: CDR1 SQVTM, CDR2 ANQGSEA. This CDR3 is 14 amino acids long. CDR3 bases: TGCAACGTTCTCCGGGACTTCCTCTTCTACGAGCAGTACTTC. This encodes CNVLRDFLFYEQYF.

The rearrangement links TRBV6-2 or TRBV6-3 to TRBJ2-4; D not certain. Germline CDR1 MNHEY, CDR2 SVGEGT. Trimming stripped 8 bases from V and 5 bases from J, with 13 bases between. CDR3 length equals 13 residues. CDR3 region: CASGYHVQNIQYF. In DNA form, the CDR3 reads TGTGCCAGCGGATACCATGTCCAAAACATTCAGTACTTC.

Turning to this clonotype: The conserved closing phenylalanine or tryptophan is absent in this CDR3, likely reflecting a read error. This chain connects TRBV4-2 to TRBJ2-7; D might be TRBD1 (5 bases). This CDR3 comprises 16 residues. Per germline, CDR1 LGHNA and CDR2 YNFKEQ. The chain's CDR3 is CTSSQDSSQGGYEQYI. The CDR3, as DNA: TGCACCAGCAGCCAAGATTCATCCCAGGGCGGCTACGAGCAGTACATC.

About this clonotype: An end of the junction does not agree with germline; a read error may underlie this. The rearrangement links TRBV11-2 to TRBJ2-1; TRBD1 matches 9 bases. The CDR3 sequence is 16 residues long. Germline V CDR1 and CDR2: SGHAT, FQNNGV. The CDR3 DNA reads TGTGCCAGCTGCACCCACAGGGGGCTAGAGTGCAATGGGCAGTTCTTC. Residues: CASCTHRGLECNGQFF.

The chain carries TRBV20-1 and TRBJ2-1, with TRBD2 matching over 14 bases. The CDR3 is 13 residues long. Germline V CDR1 and CDR2: DFQATT, SNEGSKA (reference sequence). This chain's CDR3 is CNVGTSGRNEQFF. Written as DNA, the CDR3 is TGCAATGTGGGGACTAGCGGGAGAAATGAGCAGTTCTTC.

This clonotype was seen at least ten times. The V gene is TRBV5-4, the J gene TRBJ1-1; D remains ambiguous. Germline V lookup: CDR1 SGHNT, CDR2 YYREEE (reference sequence). V lost 0 bases and J lost 4, with 7 bases in between. The length of the CDR3 is 13 residues. The CDR3 sequence: CASSLEPFTEAFF. CDR3 DNA: TGTGCCAGCAGCTTGGAGCCCTTCACTGAAGCTTTCTTT.

With regard to this clonotype: A much more abundant neighbour one base away suggests this may be a read error. This chain links TRBV28 with TRBJ2-1; 9 bases map to TRBD2. The CDR3 length is 16 residues. The germline V gene has CDR1 MDHEN and CDR2 SYDVKM. The CDR3: CASSLVSSGTYNDQFF. The CDR3 DNA is TGTGCCAGCAGTTTAGTGTCTAGCGGGACTTACAATGACCAGTTCTTC.

Comments on this clonotype: A much larger clone lies one base from this, so it may be a read error. The chain carries TRBV5-1 and TRBJ1-1, with TRBD1 as a possible D gene (6 bases). Deletions cut 9 bases from V and 2 bases from J, with 14 bases between. Germline CDR1 reads SGHRS; CDR2 reads YFSETQ. The CDR3 spans 13 residues. The CDR3 DNA is TGCGCCAACAGGGAAGCACCAAACACTGAAGCTTTCTTT. Residues: CANREAPNTEAFF.

Regarding this clonotype: Germline is not matched at one junction end, which may reflect a read error. The chain links TRBV11-2 to TRBJ2-7; perhaps TRBD1 as D (6 bases). Germline CDR1 and CDR2: SGHAT and FQNNGV. CDR3 length: 14 residues. CDR3 protein: CAGSLLTGRYEQYF. For the CDR3, the DNA is TGTGCCGGCAGCTTACTAACAGGGCGCTACGAGCAGTACTTC.

About this clonotype itself: It is likely a read error, because the conserved phenylalanine at the end of the CDR3 is missing. The chain carries TRBV11-2 and TRBJ2-5; 8 bases line up with TRBD1. J was trimmed by 7 bases and V by 4 bases; bases with no gene match: 11. CDR1 is SGHAT, CDR2 FQNNGV, per germline. This CDR3 has 15 amino acids. The CDR3 spells CASSSTGTGDGTQYL. The CDR3 DNA is TGTGCCAGCAGCTCGACAGGGACAGGCGACGGGACCCAGTACTTG.

This clonotype was counted once. The junction departs from germline at one end; a sequencing error may be responsible. J is TRBJ2-3 and V is TRBV7-8, with 9 bases that match TRBD2. The germline V gene has CDR1 SGHVS and CDR2 FQNEAQ. This CDR3 comprises 13 residues. In DNA form, the CDR3 reads TGTACCAGCAGCTTAGAGCATAGCGGGGGAAAGTATTTT. It translates to CTSSLEHSGGKYF.

This clonotype was found many times. This chain connects TRBV5-1 to TRBJ2-7; D might be TRBD1 or TRBD2, each matching 5 bases. The CDR3 runs to 13 residues. CDR1 and CDR2 from the germline V gene are SGHRS and YFSETQ. V dropped 2 bases and J dropped 3 bases, with 9 bases sitting between them. The CDR3 sequence: CASSFRDGYEQYF. The CDR3 coding sequence is TGCGCCAGCAGCTTCCGGGACGGCTACGAGCAGTACTTC. Full variable domain (rest looked up from reference TRBV5-1 and TRBJ2-7): KAGVTQTPRYLIKTRGQQVTLSCSPISGHRSVSWYQQTPGQGLQFLFEYFSETQRNKGNFPGRFSGRQFSNSRSEMNVSTLELGDSALYLCASSFRDGYEQYFGPGTRLTVT.

A remark on this clonotype: The junction does not match germline at one end; this may be a read error. The CDR3 bases are TGTGTCAGCAGCATGGAGGTTAGGGTCACAGATACGCAGTATTTT. This sequence encodes CVSSMEVRVTDTQYF. The chain combines TRBV11-2 with TRBJ2-3; TRBD2 is a possible D gene (5 bases). This CDR3 contains 15 residues. Germline values: CDR1 SGHAT, CDR2 FQNNGV.

About this clonotype: An end of the junction does not agree with germline; a read error may underlie this. V is TRBV5-5 and J is TRBJ2-5; 9 bases line up with TRBD1. The CDR3 extends over 15 amino acids. Germline V gives CDR1 SGHKS, CDR2 YYEKEE (reference sequence). The CDR3 reads CANSLGQGKMGTQYF. As DNA, the CDR3 is TGTGCCAACAGCCTCGGACAGGGGAAAATGGGGACCCAGTACTTC.

This clonotype has just one count. The missing conserved phenylalanine or tryptophan at the end of this CDR3 makes a read error likely. The rearrangement links TRBV4-3 to TRBJ1-1; no definite D call. The germline V gene encodes CDR1 LGHNA and CDR2 YSLEER. CDR3 size: 14 residues. CDR3 sequence reads: CASIQGGRNTEAFR. CDR3 DNA sequence: TGCGCCAGCATCCAAGGTGGAAGGAACACTGAAGCTTTCCGT.

In this sample, this clonotype turned up a few times. A read error may account for a junction end that differs from germline. The chain has TRBV4-2 and TRBJ2-7; maybe TRBD2 (6 bases). Germline CDR1 reads LGHNA; CDR2 reads YNFKEQ. The CDR3 loop spans 16 amino acids. The CDR3 loop reads CANSQDAPGEVYEQYF. The CDR3, as DNA: TGTGCCAACAGCCAAGATGCGCCCGGGGAGGTCTACGAGCAGTACTTC.